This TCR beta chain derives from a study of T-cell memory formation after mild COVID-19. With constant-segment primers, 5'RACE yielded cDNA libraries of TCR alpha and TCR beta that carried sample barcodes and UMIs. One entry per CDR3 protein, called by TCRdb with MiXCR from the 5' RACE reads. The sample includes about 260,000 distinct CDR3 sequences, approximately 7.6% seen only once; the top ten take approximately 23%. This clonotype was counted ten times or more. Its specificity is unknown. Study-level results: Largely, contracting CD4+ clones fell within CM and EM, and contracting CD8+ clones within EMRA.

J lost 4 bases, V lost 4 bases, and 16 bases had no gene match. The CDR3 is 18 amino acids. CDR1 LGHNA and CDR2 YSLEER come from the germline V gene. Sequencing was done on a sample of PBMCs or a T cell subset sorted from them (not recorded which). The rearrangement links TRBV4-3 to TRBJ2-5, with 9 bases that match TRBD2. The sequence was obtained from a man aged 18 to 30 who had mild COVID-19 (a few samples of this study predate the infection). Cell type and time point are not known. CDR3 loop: CASSRERVASGEGETQYF. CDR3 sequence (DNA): TGCGCCAGCAGCCGAGAGAGGGTGGCTAGCGGGGAGGGAGAGACCCAGTACTTC.